Listed below are T cell receptor beta chains from one sample, sequenced in a study of T cells expressing NK-cell markers. TCRdb re-called the 5' RACE reads; one entry per CDR3 protein, DNA not given. The repertoire table contains a few hundred thousand distinct CDR3 sequences. The source material was blood T cells: a sorted CD56 or NKG2C T cell subset, CD4+ or CD8+ T cells, or bulk PBMC T cells (not recorded which). All receptors come from a man aged 18 to 35 in good health. The CDR3 runs from the conserved cysteine through the conserved F or W.

v_call,j_call,cdr3_aa
TRBV7-2,TRBJ2-3,CASSLRGLAHTDTQYF
TRBV18,TRBJ2-1,CASSPKRANEQFF
TRBV4-3,TRBJ1-2,CASSQADGYYGYTF
TRBV6-5,TRBJ1-3,CASSYSKEYSGNTIYF
TRBV7-2,TRBJ2-4,CASSLLEAKNIQYF
TRBV5-1,TRBJ2-5,CASPASGVREDQETQYF
TRBV20-1,TRBJ2-5,CSARDGGQTQETQYF
TRBV6-5,TRBJ2-3,CASSYSATSGSAYTDTQYF
TRBV12-3/TRBV12-4,TRBJ2-7,CASSGLAGGEQYF
TRBV19,TRBJ2-2,CASSDHASGSNGGELFF
TRBV29-1,TRBJ2-7,CSVAGKVVYEQYF
TRBV29-1,TRBJ1-5,CSVVGDRNQPQHF
TRBV20-1,TRBJ2-1,CSVGGERTSGRNEQFF
TRBV24-1,TRBJ2-1,CATSTRSGYNEQFF
TRBV6-1,TRBJ2-6,CASSETRGAAGANVLTF
TRBV7-2,TRBJ2-3,CASSLRHGTDTQYF
TRBV20-1,TRBJ1-3,CSASLGSTIYF
TRBV10-3,TRBJ1-3,CAIGTDDGNTIYF
TRBV18,TRBJ1-3,CASSPVGQAGNTIYF
TRBV28,TRBJ2-7,CASSLPLPPGEQYF
TRBV12-3/TRBV12-4,TRBJ2-1,CASRERDRYNEQFF
TRBV12-2,TRBJ1-5,CASRPRERPSDPQHF
TRBV24-1,TRBJ2-5,CATSDPFDSWETQYF
TRBV10-3,TRBJ1-3,CAISERDSGNTIYF
TRBV30,TRBJ2-1,CAWTRLAGGGEQFF
TRBV5-6,TRBJ2-5,CASSLVSSQETQYF
TRBV12-3/TRBV12-4,TRBJ1-1,CASSFGDRMNTEAFF
TRBV20-1,TRBJ2-1,CSARGGGRTWSYNEQFF
TRBV10-3,TRBJ1-4,CAIRGQRSNEKLFF
TRBV20-1,TRBJ1-1,CSARAAGRSTEAFF
TRBV6-6,TRBJ1-5,CATTGAGSNQPQHF
TRBV11-2,TRBJ1-1,CASIWGGASHSEAFF
TRBV5-1,TRBJ2-5,CASSQTDRETQYF
TRBV15,TRBJ2-4,CATSRDHRQGGNIQYF
TRBV7-9,TRBJ1-5,CASSLMSSDLNQPQHF
TRBV21-1,TRBJ2-2,CASSKVPLAGGPSDTGELFF
TRBV27,TRBJ2-5,CAIGPRDRGRETQYF
TRBV5-1,TRBJ2-3,CASRPLRGEGTQYF
TRBV30,TRBJ1-1,CAWSARGDTEAFF
TRBV29-1,TRBJ2-3,CSGRDRGGDTQYF
TRBV30,TRBJ1-2,CAWSVRWEYGYTF
TRBV5-1,TRBJ2-7,CASSLGDVTTYEQYF
TRBV7-2,TRBJ1-4,CASSLAGYSNEKLFF
TRBV5-1,TRBJ2-2,CASSPDRGRIGELFF
TRBV19,TRBJ2-7,CASSISRQSSYEQYF
TRBV7-9,TRBJ1-4,CASREGDKLFF
TRBV25-1,TRBJ2-7,CASSSRDRGNGEQYF
TRBV2,TRBJ2-1,CASRSGGSYNEQFF
TRBV5-4,TRBJ2-1,CASSIDGGGSYNEQFF
TRBV5-5,TRBJ2-1,CATGSGSENEQFF
TRBV6-1,TRBJ2-5,CASRGLLQIQETQYF
TRBV3-1,TRBJ2-7,CASSPRGQIAGEQYF